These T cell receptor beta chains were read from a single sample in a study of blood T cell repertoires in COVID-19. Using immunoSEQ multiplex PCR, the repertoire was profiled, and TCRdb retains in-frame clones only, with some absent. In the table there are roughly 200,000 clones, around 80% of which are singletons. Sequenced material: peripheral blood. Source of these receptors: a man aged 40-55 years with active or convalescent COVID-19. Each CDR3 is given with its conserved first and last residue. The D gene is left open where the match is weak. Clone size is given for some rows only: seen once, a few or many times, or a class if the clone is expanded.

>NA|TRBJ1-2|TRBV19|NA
TGTGCCAGTAGTATTAATGCAGTATTGCATGGCTACACCTTC
CASSINAVLHGYTF
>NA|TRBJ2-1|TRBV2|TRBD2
TGTGCCAGCAGTGGGCGGGGGGGCCTCAATGAGCAGTTCTTC
CASSGRGGLNEQFF
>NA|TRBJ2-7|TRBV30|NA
TGTGCCTGGACTCTCGGGGTCTCCTACGAGCAGTACTTC
CAWTLGVSYEQYF
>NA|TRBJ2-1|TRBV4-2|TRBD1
TGTGCCAGCAGCCAAACGACAGGGGCGAATGAGCAGTTCTTC
CASSQTTGANEQFF
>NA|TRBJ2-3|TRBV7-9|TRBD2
TGTGCCAGCAGAGCCCGGGGGGGCCGGACCGTGGATACGCAGTATTTT
CASRARGGRTVDTQYF
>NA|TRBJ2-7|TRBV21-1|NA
TGTGCCAGCAGCAAGGGACAGGACCTTCACGAGCAGTACTTC
CASSKGQDLHEQYF
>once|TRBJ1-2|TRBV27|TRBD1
TGTGCCAGCAGCGCGCGACCCCCACAAGATACCAGGACAGGGAAGATTAATGGCTACACCTTC
CASSARPPQDTRTGKINGYTF
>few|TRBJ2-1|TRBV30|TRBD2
TGTGCCTGGAGTGTTGGGCAGCGGGGGGCCAGAGATGAGCAGTTCTTC
CAWSVGQRGARDEQFF
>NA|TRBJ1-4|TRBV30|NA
TGTGCCTGGACAGGGACTGCAACTAATGAAAAACTGTTTTTT
CAWTGTATNEKLFF
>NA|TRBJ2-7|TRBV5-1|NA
TGCGCCAGCAGCTTGATGCTCGAAGCAACCTACGAGCAGTACTTC
CASSLMLEATYEQYF
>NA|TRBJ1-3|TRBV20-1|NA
TGCAGTGCTAGTTACGATGAGGGAAACACCATATATTTT
CSASYDEGNTIYF
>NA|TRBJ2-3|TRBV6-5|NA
TGTGCCAGCAGTCTACAGGGACCGACAGATACGCAGTATTTT
CASSLQGPTDTQYF
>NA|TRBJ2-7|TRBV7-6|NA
TGTGCCAGCAGCTCCCTTCAGGGTACTGCCTACGAGCAGTACTTC
CASSSLQGTAYEQYF
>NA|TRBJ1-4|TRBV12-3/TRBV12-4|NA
TGTGCCAGCAGTTTACAGGAAAATGAAAAACTGTTTTTT
CASSLQENEKLFF
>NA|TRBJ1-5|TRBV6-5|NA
TGTGCCAGCAGTTGGACTCTGGATAGCAATCAGCCCCAGCATTTT
CASSWTLDSNQPQHF
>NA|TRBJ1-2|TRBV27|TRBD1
TGTGCCAGCAGTCCCGGACAGGGAAGGCGGTATGGCTACACCTTC
CASSPGQGRRYGYTF
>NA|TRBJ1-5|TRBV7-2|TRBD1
TGTGCCAGCAGCTCCGGACAGGGATATCAGCCCCAGCATTTT
CASSSGQGYQPQHF
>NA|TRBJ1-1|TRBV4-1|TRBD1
TGCGCCAGCAGCGGGACAGGTTTAGGGTTCACTGAAGCTTTCTTT
CASSGTGLGFTEAFF
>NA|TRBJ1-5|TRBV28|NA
TGTGCCAGCAACCAGGGTACGACGCGGAGCAATCAGCCCCAGCATTTT
CASNQGTTRSNQPQHF
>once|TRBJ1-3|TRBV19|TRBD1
TGTGCCAGTAGCCCGGGACAGGGTCTCAACACCATATATTTT
CASSPGQGLNTIYF
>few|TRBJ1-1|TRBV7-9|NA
TGTGCCAGCAGCTTATCCGGGTCTAACACTGAAGCTTTCTTT
CASSLSGSNTEAFF
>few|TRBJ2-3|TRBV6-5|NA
TGTGCCAGCAGTTCTGTAGTGGCTAGCGCAAGAGATACGCAGTATTTT
CASSSVVASARDTQYF
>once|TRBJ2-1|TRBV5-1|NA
TGCGCCAGCAGCTTTGGGCTGGGTGATGAGTACAATGAGCAGTTCTTC
CASSFGLGDEYNEQFF
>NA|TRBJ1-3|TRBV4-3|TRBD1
TGCGCCAGCAGCCCTGTGACAGGGAGTGGAAACACCATATATTTT
CASSPVTGSGNTIYF
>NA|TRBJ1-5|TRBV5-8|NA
TGTGCCAGCAGCTTGGACGCAGGGAAGGGGCAGCCCCAGCATTTT
CASSLDAGKGQPQHF
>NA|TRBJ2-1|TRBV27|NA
TGTGCCAGCAGTTTATCTTGGGACACCTACAATGAGCAGTTCTTC
CASSLSWDTYNEQFF
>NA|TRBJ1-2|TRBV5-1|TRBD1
TGCGCCAGCAGCCCGGACAGGGAGTTCTATGGCTACACCTTC
CASSPDREFYGYTF